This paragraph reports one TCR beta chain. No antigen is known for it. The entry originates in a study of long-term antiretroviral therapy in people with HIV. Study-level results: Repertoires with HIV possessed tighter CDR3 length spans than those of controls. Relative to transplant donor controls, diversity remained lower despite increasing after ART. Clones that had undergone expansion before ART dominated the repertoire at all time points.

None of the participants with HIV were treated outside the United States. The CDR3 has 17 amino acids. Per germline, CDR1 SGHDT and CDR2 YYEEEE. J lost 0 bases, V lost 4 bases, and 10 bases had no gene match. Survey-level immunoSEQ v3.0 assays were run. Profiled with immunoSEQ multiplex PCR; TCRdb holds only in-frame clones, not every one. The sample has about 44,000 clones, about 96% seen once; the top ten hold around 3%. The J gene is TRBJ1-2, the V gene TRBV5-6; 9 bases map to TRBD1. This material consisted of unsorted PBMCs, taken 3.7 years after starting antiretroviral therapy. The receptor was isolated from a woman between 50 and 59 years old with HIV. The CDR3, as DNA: TGTGCCAGCAGCCCCGGGACAGGGAGGCGAGCTAACTATGGCTACACCTTC. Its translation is CASSPGTGRRANYGYTF.